Listed here are 18 T cell receptor beta chains from one sample, sequenced in a study of monozygotic twins with inflammatory bowel disease. TCRdb reprocessed the 5' RACE reads and reports one entry per CDR3 protein, with no DNA. The table lists about 170,000 distinct CDR3 sequences. The sample was blood. These receptors came from a human donor with ulcerative colitis or Crohn's disease, or a healthy co-twin of an affected twin (not recorded which).

This chain joins TRBV27 and TRBJ1-1. Germline CDR1 and CDR2: MNHEY and SMNVEV (reference sequence). The CDR3 extends over 13 amino acids. CDR3 loop: CASNVGRNTEAFF.

The gene calls are TRBV29-1 and TRBJ1-2; there is no DNA to check the TCRdb D call of TRBD1. This CDR3 region has 13 residues. Looked up from germline, CDR1 is SQVTM and CDR2 is ANQGSEA. The CDR3 reads CSVGPQGAEGYTF.

V usage is TRBV6-5 and J usage is TRBJ2-6; TCRdb's D gene call, TRBD1, goes unchecked for lack of DNA. Germline CDR1 MNHEY, CDR2 SVGAGI. The CDR3 sequence is 17 residues long. CDR3 residues: CASSYSTGGSGANVLTF.

The chain employs TRBV7-9 and TRBJ2-1; TCRdb calls TRBD2, which cannot be checked without DNA. There are 15 residues in the CDR3. CDR1 SEHNR and CDR2 FQNEAQ come from the germline V gene (reference sequence). The CDR3 is CASLAGRNSYNEQFF.

V and J are TRBV5-1 and TRBJ2-1; absent DNA, TCRdb's TRBD2 call cannot be checked. This CDR3 contains 16 residues. The V gene's germline CDR1 is SGHRS and CDR2 YFSETQ. This CDR3 reads CASSFRLAGSSYEQFF.

The chain is built from TRBV12-3 or TRBV12-4 and TRBJ1-1; TCRdb's D call of TRBD1 is untestable without DNA. The CDR3 is 14 residues long. This chain's CDR3 is CASSSQGTNTEAFF.

The chain joins TRBV7-2 to TRBJ2-2; TCRdb reports TRBD2, a call that lacks DNA to check it against. Germline loops: CDR1 SGHTA, CDR2 FQGNSA. The CDR3 is 17 residues long. The CDR3 spells CASSLEWASGSLGELFF.

The chain couples TRBV11-2 to TRBJ1-3. The CDR3 is 14 residues long. Germline-derived CDR1 and CDR2 are SGHAT and FQNNGV. CDR3 protein: CASSSSITGNTIYF. Complete variable domain (other parts from reference TRBV11-2 and TRBJ1-3): EAGVAQSPRYKIIEKRQSVAFWCNPISGHATLYWYQQILGQGPKLLIQFQNNGVVDDSQLPKDRFSAERLKGVDSTLKIQPAKLEDSAVYLCASSSSITGNTIYFGEGSWLTVV.

This chain uses TRBV7-9 with TRBJ2-7; the TCRdb call, TRBD1, lacks DNA for checking. The V gene's germline CDR1 is SEHNR and CDR2 FQNEAQ (reference sequence). The CDR3 sequence is 15 residues long. CDR3 sequence reads: CASSANGRGDNEQYF.

CDR3: CASSLLVVNEQYF. J is TRBJ2-1 and V is TRBV5-8; TCRdb outputs TRBD2, but without DNA this stays unchecked. The germline V gene has CDR1 SGHTS and CDR2 YDEGEE. This CDR3 is built from 13 residues. Using reference TRBV5-8 and TRBJ2-1 for the parts outside the CDR3, the full variable domain is EAGVTQSPTHLIKTRGQQATLRCSPISGHTSVYWYQQALGLGLQFLLWYDEGEERNRGNFPPRFSGRQFPNYSSELNVNALELEDSALYLCASSLLVVNEQYFGPGTRLTVL.

This chain uses TRBV11-1 with TRBJ2-2; TCRdb outputs TRBD1, but without DNA this stays unchecked. The CDR3 length is 15 residues. Germline assignment: CDR1 SGHAT and CDR2 FQDESV (reference sequence). The chain's CDR3 is CASSLRDGDPGELFF.

This rearrangement joins TRBV15 to TRBJ1-1; the D call from TCRdb, TRBD1, cannot be confirmed without DNA. Germline CDR1 and CDR2: LNHNV and YYDKDF (reference sequence). This CDR3 contains 13 residues. CDR3 sequence reads: CATSRARDSEAFF.

The chain combines TRBV27 with TRBJ1-1. Germline CDR1 is MNHEY and CDR2 is SMNVEV (reference sequence). This CDR3 region has 11 residues. CDR3 amino acids: CASSHGTEAFF.

The chain has TRBV29-1 and TRBJ1-5. Germline lookup yields CDR1 SQVTM and CDR2 ANQGSEA. The CDR3 sequence is 14 residues long. CDR3 in amino acids: CSAVSGGRNQPQHF.

The CDR3 protein is CASSLEPGLSYNEQFF. This sequence joins TRBV5-1 and TRBJ2-1; TCRdb gives TRBD1 as the D gene, but with no DNA this cannot be confirmed. Per germline, CDR1 SGHRS and CDR2 YFSETQ. There are 16 residues in the CDR3.

The chain carries TRBV5-1 and TRBJ1-1; TCRdb's D call of TRBD1 is untestable without DNA. Germline V gene sequence: CDR1 SGHRS, CDR2 YFSETQ. The CDR3 consists of 14 residues. CDR3 region: CASSLATGRTEAFF. Full variable domain (missing parts from reference TRBV5-1 and TRBJ1-1): KAGVTQTPRYLIKTRGQQVTLSCSPISGHRSVSWYQQTPGQGLQFLFEYFSETQRNKGNFPGRFSGRQFSNSRSEMNVSTLELGDSALYLCASSLATGRTEAFFGQGTRLTVV.

The chain has TRBV20-1 and TRBJ1-3; TCRdb names TRBD1, which stays unverified in the absence of DNA. The CDR3 is 16 residues long. Germline CDR1 is DFQATT and CDR2 is SNEGSKA (reference sequence). This CDR3 is CSARDPTGESGNTIYF.

This chain joins TRBV14 and TRBJ2-1; TCRdb picks TRBD2, but there is no DNA to check that call. CDR3 length: 16 amino acids. Germline assignment: CDR1 SGHDN and CDR2 FVKESK. Here the CDR3 reads CASSLLAGGLGNEQFF. Full variable domain (remainder filled in from reference TRBV14 and TRBJ2-1): EAGVTQFPSHSVIEKGQTVTLRCDPISGHDNLYWYRRVMGKEIKFLLHFVKESKQDESGMPNNRFLAERTGGTYSTLKVQPAELEDSGVYFCASSLLAGGLGNEQFFGPGTRLTVL.